What follows are 26 T cell receptor beta chains derived from one specimen sequenced in a study of blood T cell repertoires in COVID-19. The protocol was immunoSEQ multiplex PCR, while the TCRdb copy is restricted to in-frame clones and leaves out a portion. Found here are about 170,000 clones, less than 90% of them singletons; the top ten hold around a quarter. Sequenced sample: peripheral blood. The receptors were gathered from a man aged 60 to 69 with acute or convalescent COVID-19.

The chain employs TRBV10-3 and TRBJ1-1; perhaps TRBD1 as D (6 bases). V lost 2 bases and J 3 bases, leaving 13 bases between the germline ends. The CDR3 length is 15 residues. Germline V lookup: CDR1 ENHRY, CDR2 SYGVKD. The CDR3 DNA reads as TGTGCCATCAGTGAGGGTCGGGGGGGCGACACTGAAGCTTTCTTT. Translating gives CAISEGRGGDTEAFF.

In its sample, this clone was seen once. The chain recombines TRBV6-5 with TRBJ1-1, with D maybe TRBD1 (5 bases). The V and J ends lost 5 bases and 4 bases respectively, with 14 bases between them. Germline CDR1 MNHEY, CDR2 SVGAGI. This CDR3 has 14 residues. The CDR3 DNA reads as TGTGCCAGCAGTAAAACCTCCGGGGGCACTGAAGCTTTCTTT. It is translated as CASSKTSGGTEAFF.

This chain joins TRBV5-1 and TRBJ1-2, with TRBD1 matching 10 bases. V was pared by 3 bases and J by 7 bases, with 9 bases of the junction left unmatched. The CDR3 runs to 15 residues. Per germline, CDR1 SGHRS and CDR2 YFSETQ. The CDR3 nucleotides read TGCGCCAGCAGCTACCGAGACAGGGGGCTTGGTGGCTACACCTTC. Translation: CASSYRDRGLGGYTF.

The V gene is TRBV19, the J gene TRBJ2-1; no definite D call. The CDR3 consists of 12 residues. Germline values: CDR1 LNHDA, CDR2 SQIVND (reference sequence). Trimming left V 4 bases short and J 4 bases short, with 5 bases between. The CDR3 loop is CASSSAYNEQFF. CDR3 sequence (DNA): TGTGCCAGTAGTAGCGCGTACAATGAGCAGTTCTTC.

The chain has TRBV5-1 and TRBJ2-1; D perhaps matches TRBD2 (5 bases). The V and J ends lost 4 bases and 0 bases respectively, with 11 bases between them. The CDR3 has 15 residues. Germline CDR1 reads SGHRS; CDR2 reads YFSETQ. This chain's CDR3 is CASSLERTSYNEQFF. As DNA, the CDR3 is TGCGCCAGCAGCCTCGAGCGGACCTCCTACAATGAGCAGTTCTTC.

The chain is built from TRBV3-1 (or the pseudogene TRBV3-2) and TRBJ1-1; D is perhaps TRBD1 (6 bases). Germline CDR1 is LGHDT and CDR2 is YNNKEL (reference sequence). The CDR3 covers 15 residues. Trimming shortened V by 1 base and J by 1 base, and 10 bases separated the two germline ends. CDR3 amino acids: CASSQVAQGNTEAFF. The CDR3 bases are TGTGCCAGCAGCCAAGTTGCACAGGGGAACACTGAAGCTTTCTTT.

The chain links TRBV6-1 to TRBJ2-7; D perhaps matches TRBD1 (5 bases). The CDR3 has 16 residues. Germline V gene data show CDR1 as MNHNS and CDR2 as SASEGT. Trimming took 1 base from V and 0 from J, leaving 13 bases between them. Here the CDR3 DNA reads TGTGCCAGCAGTGAAGGATGGGGCTCTGGCTCCTACGAGCAGTACTTC. Its translation is CASSEGWGSGSYEQYF.

This clone was recorded only once. The chain recombines TRBV21-1 with TRBJ2-7; the table calls TRBD2, which could not be checked here. TRBV21-1 is classified as a pseudogene. The CDR3 sequence is 17 residues long. The CDR3 loop reads CASSTNTSGSSSYEQYV. DNA for the CDR3: TGTGCCAGCAGCACCAACACTAGCGGGAGTAGCTCCTACGAGCAGTACGTC.

This rearrangement joins TRBV15 to TRBJ1-4, with D maybe TRBD1 (5 bases). The V gene lost 3 bases and the J gene lost 4 bases, with 12 bases spanning the gap. CDR3 size: 15 residues. CDR1 LNHNV and CDR2 YYDKDF come from the germline V gene (reference sequence). This CDR3 is CATSRGTGINEKLFF. CDR3 in DNA: TGTGCCACCAGCAGGGGAACAGGAATTAATGAAAAACTGTTTTTT. The complete variable domain, with remaining parts taken from reference TRBV15 and TRBJ1-4, reads DAMVIQNPRYQVTQFGKPVTLSCSQTLNHNVMYWYQQKSSQAPKLLFHYYDKDFNNEADTPDNFQSRRPNTSFCFLDIRSPGLGDTAMYLCATSRGTGINEKLFFGSGTQLSVL.

V is TRBV7-2 and J is TRBJ2-3; D not certain. The CDR3 totals 14 residues. CDR1 is SGHTA, CDR2 FQGNSA, per germline. Trimming shortened V by 4 bases and J by 5 bases, and 13 bases separated the two germline ends. This chain's CDR3 is CASSSISHQDTQYF. CDR3 coding DNA: TGTGCCAGCAGCTCTATATCCCACCAAGATACGCAGTATTTT.

Note on this clone: A clone one base away is much larger, so this may be a read error. In the same sample, other DNA sequences code for this CDR3. This chain links TRBV7-3 with TRBJ2-2; 10 bases line up with TRBD2. The CDR3 covers 17 residues. V was pared by 2 bases and J by 5 bases, with 8 bases of the junction left unmatched. CDR1 and CDR2 from the germline V gene are SGHTA and FQGTGA. Written as DNA, the CDR3 is TGTGCCAGCAGCTTACGGGGAGCGGGGGGGCCAACCGGGGAGCTGTTTTTT. Its translation: CASSLRGAGGPTGELFF.

This clone was observed a few times. J is TRBJ1-6 and V is TRBV2; 9 bases agree with TRBD1. The CDR3 spans 14 residues. Looked up from germline, CDR1 is SNHLY and CDR2 is FYNNEI. After removal of 4 bases from V and 9 bases from J, the junction contained 4 bases not matched to a gene. CDR3 sequence (DNA): TGTGCCAGCAGTGGGACAGGGGATGGTTCACCCCTCCACTTT. Protein: CASSGTGDGSPLHF.

This clone was counted once. The rearrangement uses TRBV19 and TRBJ2-7; 8 bases are shared with TRBD1. Germline trimming cut 5 bases from V and 2 bases from J; bases unmatched to any gene: 2. From germline, CDR1 is LNHDA and CDR2 SQIVND (reference sequence). This CDR3 is built from 13 residues. The CDR3 DNA follows: TGTGCCAGTAGTCCGACAGGGGCCTACGAGCAGTACTTC. This codes for CASSPTGAYEQYF. Combining the CDR3 with reference TRBV19 and TRBJ2-7 gives the whole variable domain DGGITQSPKYLFRKEGQNVTLSCEQNLNHDAMYWYRQDPGQGLRLIYYSQIVNDFQKGDIAEGYSVSREKKESFPLTVTSAQKNPTAFYLCASSPTGAYEQYFGPGTRLTVT.

The chain has TRBV12-3 or TRBV12-4 and TRBJ2-1, with D possibly being TRBD1 (6 bases). Trimming took 6 bases from V and 10 from J, leaving 16 bases between them. The CDR3 spans 13 residues. CDR3 nucleotides: TGTGCCAGCAGCAAGGACAGCCCATGGGAGCAGTTCTTC. Its translation: CASSKDSPWEQFF.

The chain recombines TRBV24-1 with TRBJ2-2, with D unresolved. Per the germline V gene, CDR1 is KGHDR and CDR2 is SFDVKD. The V end lost 0 bases, the J end lost 1 base, and 8 bases lay between the germline ends. The CDR3 contains 16 residues. This CDR3 reads CATSDLGPGNTGELFF. The CDR3 DNA sequence: TGTGCCACCAGTGATTTGGGTCCAGGGAACACCGGGGAGCTGTTTTTT.

The CDR3 coding sequence is TGTGCCAGCAGTGAAAGGGGGCAGTTCTTC. Translating gives CASSERGQFF. V usage is TRBV2 and J usage is TRBJ2-1; TRBD1 is a possible D gene (5 bases). Germline V gene data show CDR1 as SNHLY and CDR2 as FYNNEI. Trimming shortened V by 2 bases and J by 12 bases, and 5 bases separated the two germline ends. The CDR3 contains 10 residues.

The rearrangement joins TRBV5-1 to TRBJ1-1; 9 nucleotides match TRBD1. The junction had 8 bases not matched to a gene; V was cut back by 3 bases and J by 8 bases. This CDR3 contains 14 residues. The germline V gene encodes CDR1 SGHRS and CDR2 YFSETQ. CDR3 region: CASSSTPGQGEAFF. The CDR3 DNA reads TGCGCCAGCAGCTCTACCCCGGGACAGGGAGAAGCTTTCTTT.

The chain uses TRBV6-1 and TRBJ1-1; a weak D match, TRBD1 (5 bases). Trimming took 3 bases from V and 0 from J, leaving 8 bases between them. Germline assignment: CDR1 MNHNS and CDR2 SASEGT. This CDR3 has 14 amino acids. The CDR3 protein is CASSDDSLNTEAFF. The CDR3 coding sequence is TGTGCCAGCAGTGACGACAGTTTGAACACTGAAGCTTTCTTT.

V gene TRBV6-1 combines with J gene TRBJ1-1, with TRBD1 identical over 8 bases. The V gene end was trimmed by 0 bases and the J gene end by 8 bases; junction bases not matched to a gene: 8. Per germline, CDR1 MNHNS and CDR2 SASEGT. This CDR3 contains 15 residues. CDR3 protein: CASSEAPGTGNEAFF. The CDR3 region has the DNA TGTGCCAGCAGTGAAGCCCCCGGGACAGGAAACGAAGCTTTCTTT.

The chain employs TRBV19 and TRBJ2-3, with 8 bases matching TRBD1. The CDR3 has 13 residues. With V trimmed by 6 bases and J by 1 base, 0 bases remained unmatched. Germline V lookup: CDR1 LNHDA, CDR2 SQIVND (reference sequence). CDR3 sequence: CASRGQGTDTQYF. CDR3 bases: TGTGCCAGTAGGGGACAGGGCACAGATACGCAGTATTTT.

The chain joins TRBV3-1 (or the pseudogene TRBV3-2) to TRBJ1-2, with 8 bases that match TRBD1. The J segment lost 2 bases and the V segment lost 2 bases, leaving 10 bases of the junction unmatched. The V gene's germline CDR1 is LGHDT and CDR2 YNNKEL (reference sequence). The CDR3 is made up of 17 amino acids. DNA for the CDR3: TGTGCCAGCAGCCAATCCGGGACAGGACAACTAAACTATGGCTACACCTTC. Protein: CASSQSGTGQLNYGYTF.

In its sample, this clone was seen once. This chain uses TRBV24-1 with TRBJ1-2, with D perhaps matching TRBD1 (6 bases). This CDR3 has 15 residues. Trimming stripped 4 bases from V and 3 bases from J, with 14 bases between. Germline loops: CDR1 KGHDR, CDR2 SFDVKD. The CDR3 nucleotides are TGTGCCACCAGTGACGCAGGGGCGGTGGACTATGGCTACACCTTC. It encodes CATSDAGAVDYGYTF.

V and J are TRBV7-3 and TRBJ2-1, with D maybe TRBD2 (6 bases). In germline, CDR1 is SGHTA, CDR2 FQGTGA. This CDR3 comprises 14 residues. V lost 2 bases and J lost 13, with 18 bases in between. For the CDR3, the DNA is TGTGCCAGCAGCTTAGGGGTCTCCGGGAGCCCCCAGTTCTTC. Its protein product is CASSLGVSGSPQFF. Full variable domain (outside the CDR3, taken from reference TRBV7-3 and TRBJ2-1): GAGVSQTPSNKVTEKGKYVELRCDPISGHTALYWYRQSLGQGPEFLIYFQGTGAADDSGLPNDRFFAVRPEGSVSTLKIQRTERGDSAVYLCASSLGVSGSPQFFGPGTRLTVL.

The genes are TRBV5-1 and TRBJ2-3; 11 bases map to TRBD2. V shed 3 bases, J shed 2 bases, and the junction held 5 bases outside the gene matches. The CDR3 runs to 16 residues. CDR1 and CDR2 from the germline V gene are SGHRS and YFSETQ. In DNA form, the CDR3 reads TGCGCCAGCAGCTCCGGACTAGCGGGTACCACAGATACGCAGTATTTT. Its translation: CASSSGLAGTTDTQYF.

The sample holds a few counts of this clone. The rearrangement joins TRBV4-2 to TRBJ2-3, with D maybe TRBD2 (5 bases). In germline, CDR1 is LGHNA, CDR2 YNFKEQ. V lost 0 bases, J lost 3 bases, and 19 bases lay in between. This CDR3 contains 18 residues. CDR3 sequence (DNA): TGTGCCAGCAGCCAAGATCACCGGGAAAGAGGTCGGACAGATACGCAGTATTTT. Its protein product is CASSQDHRERGRTDTQYF.

The rearrangement links TRBV27 to TRBJ1-1; D unclear. Germline V CDR1 and CDR2: MNHEY, SMNVEV (reference sequence). The germline V and J ends were trimmed by 5 bases and 3 bases, with 16 bases remaining between them. The CDR3 contains 15 residues. CDR3 in DNA: TGTGCCAGCAGTGAGTCTAGGTTCGTATACACTGAAGCTTTCTTT. This encodes CASSESRFVYTEAFF.